These 3 T cell receptor beta chains originate from one sample sequenced in a study of neoadjuvant anti-PD-1 for oral cavity cancer. Method: immunoSEQ multiplex PCR; TCRdb's copy keeps in-frame clones and lacks some. The table records about 14,000 clones, 71% of them present only once. The sample's time point: after neoadjuvant nivolumab, at surgical resection. The sequencing used PBMCs, collected after nivolumab (anti-PD-1) treatment. These receptor sequences come from a person between 40 and 85 years old with oral cavity squamous cell carcinoma.

The J gene is TRBJ1-3, the V gene TRBV13; TRBD1 aligns across 7 bases. Germline CDR1 PRHDT, CDR2 FYEKMQ (reference sequence). The V segment lost 5 bases and the J segment 4 bases; nucleotides outside the gene matches: 11. The CDR3 is 16 amino acids. Here the CDR3 reads CASSRGGTAAGNTIYF. The CDR3 nucleotides are TGTGCCAGCAGCCGCGGAGGGACAGCGGCGGGAAACACCATATATTTT.

The V gene is TRBV5-6, the J gene TRBJ1-2; D ambiguous. V was trimmed by 0 bases and J by 5 bases, leaving 17 bases between them. Germline V gene sequence: CDR1 SGHDT, CDR2 YYEEEE. The CDR3 covers 16 residues. The CDR3 loop reads CASSLDPNLALYGYTF. The CDR3 nucleotides are TGTGCCAGCAGCTTGGACCCTAATCTTGCGTTATATGGCTACACCTTC. The full variable domain, with the rest looked up from reference TRBV5-6 and TRBJ1-2, is DAGVTQSPTHLIKTRGQQVTLRCSPKSGHDTVSWYQQALGQGPQFIFQYYEEEERQRGNFPDRFSGHQFPNYSSELNVNALLLGDSALYLCASSLDPNLALYGYTFGSGTRLTVV.

This chain connects TRBV25-1 to TRBJ2-7; TRBD1 aligns across 9 bases. Germline lookup yields CDR1 MGHDK and CDR2 SYGVNS. Germline trimming cut 4 bases from V and 3 bases from J; bases unmatched to any gene: 4. The CDR3 totals 14 residues. The CDR3 bases are TGTGCCAGCAGTGTCACAGGGGGCGACTACGAGCAGTACTTC. Amino acid sequence: CASSVTGGDYEQYF.